This T cell receptor (beta chain) was captured by sequencing in a study of PD-L1 blockade in urothelial cancer. Across the whole study: About 90% of the 29 patients were men who had bladder-origin urothelial cancer. Blood yielded a median of approximately 130,000 T cells per sample. Blood was subjected to analysis at 3 weeks (second dose) and 6 weeks following treatment start.

Here immunoSEQ multiplex PCR was the method, and the copy in TCRdb shows in-frame clones only, minus some. The data hold some 51,000 clones, with 85% to 90% observed a single time. As for time point: peripheral blood 6 weeks after treatment start. This CDR3 region has 21 residues. J gave up 1 base and V 5 bases, and 18 bases lay outside the gene matches. Germline assignment: CDR1 LNHDA and CDR2 SQIVND (reference sequence). This rearrangement joins TRBV19 to TRBJ2-6; 9 nucleotides align to TRBD1. This specimen was PBMCs, taken around atezolizumab (anti-PD-L1) treatment. The receptor was isolated from a man aged 60-69 years with urothelial cancer. Here the CDR3 reads CASSHIGQGFTLRSGANVLTF. The CDR3 nucleotides are TGTGCCAGTAGTCACATTGGACAGGGGTTTACCCTAAGGTCTGGGGCCAACGTCCTGACTTTC.